A single sample is the source of the 3 T cell receptor beta chains below, sequenced in a study of cytomegalovirus exposure and HLA in healthy donors. The primer mix had 60 Vbeta and 13 Jbeta primers. Sequencing used immunoSEQ multiplex PCR; TCRdb keeps in-frame clones, though not all of them. The sample has under 150,000 clones; roughly 83% are singletons. The source material was PBMCs. The source is a man aged 40-49 years in good health and CMV-seronegative.

This clone was counted once. The genes are TRBV11-2 and TRBJ1-5; 8 bases align to TRBD1. In germline, CDR1 is SGHAT, CDR2 FQNNGV. J gave up 4 bases and V 5 bases, and 7 bases lay outside the gene matches. This CDR3 spans 15 amino acids. This chain's CDR3 is CASSLGQGINQPQHF. CDR3 in DNA: TGTGCCAGCAGCCTTGGACAGGGAATAAATCAGCCCCAGCATTTT.

The J gene is TRBJ1-2, the V gene TRBV27; D gene ambiguous. This CDR3 spans 15 amino acids. Trimming shortened V by 5 bases and J by 5 bases, and 18 bases separated the two germline ends. Germline V gene lookup returns CDR1 MNHEY and CDR2 SMNVEV (reference sequence). DNA of the CDR3: TGTGCCAGCAGTCCCACGGTCGGAGCGTTATATGGCTACACCTTC. Translating gives CASSPTVGALYGYTF.

The gene calls are TRBV5-1 and TRBJ2-3; the match to TRBD1 covers 7 bases. The CDR3 consists of 14 residues. V shed 4 bases and J 3 bases; nucleotides not matched to a gene: 5. Germline CDR1 reads SGHRS; CDR2 reads YFSETQ. The CDR3 loop is CASSTGTETDTQYF. The CDR3 coding sequence is TGCGCCAGCAGCACCGGGACAGAGACAGATACGCAGTATTTT.